The 3 T cell receptor beta chains below were found in one sample sequenced in a study of T cell responses to AZD1222 COVID-19 vaccine. Here immunoSEQ multiplex PCR was the method, and the copy in TCRdb shows in-frame clones only, minus some. This sample has about 160,000 clones, with around 90% found just once. The sample was peripheral blood, taken 28 days after the second AZD1222 dose. The receptors were sampled from an adult who received the AZD1222 COVID-19 vaccine.

This chain links TRBV7-3 with TRBJ1-1; the D is unclear. The germline CDR1 and CDR2 sequences are SGHTA and FQGTGA. The CDR3 has 13 amino acids. The V end lost 1 base, the J end lost 1 base, and 4 bases lay between the germline ends. CDR3 in amino acids: CASSLMENTEAFF. The CDR3 DNA is TGTGCCAGCAGCTTAATGGAGAACACTGAAGCTTTCTTT.

The J gene is TRBJ1-6, the V gene TRBV7-8; unclear D gene. The CDR3 runs to 12 residues. Germline loops: CDR1 SGHVS, CDR2 FQNEAQ. V was pared by 5 bases and J by 4 bases, with 3 bases between. This CDR3 reads CASSPYNSPLHF. The CDR3 DNA is TGTGCCAGCAGCCCTTATAATTCACCCCTCCACTTT.

This rearrangement joins TRBV18 to TRBJ1-1; 7 nucleotides line up with TRBD1. Germline-derived CDR1 and CDR2 are KGHSH and LQKENI. The V segment lost 3 bases and the J segment 0 bases; nucleotides outside the gene matches: 1. CDR3 length: 14 residues. This CDR3 is CASSPTGVNTEAFF. The DNA for the CDR3 is TGTGCCAGCTCACCTACAGGGGTGAACACTGAAGCTTTCTTT.